Described below is a single T cell receptor beta chain sequence and its context. Which antigen it targets is not known. A commercial ELISA kit detecting HCMV-specific IgG in serum was used to determine HCMV serostatus. Ficoll density gradient centrifugation was used to isolate peripheral blood mononuclear cells from blood. Per the germline V gene, SGHTA is the CDR1 and FQGNSA is the CDR2. The CDR3 has 17 amino acids, counting the end cysteine and phenylalanine. This entry has no DNA. The data were obtained in a study of T cells expressing NK-cell markers (dated by TCRdb to 2019 to 2021). Background for the entire study: Under ten donors provided sorted CD3+CD56+NKG2C+, CD3+CD56+NKG2C- and CD3+CD56-NKG2C+ T-cell subsets, whose TCR beta-chain repertoires were profiled. Among the eight sequenced donors, only one was HCMV-seronegative, while the other seven were HCMV-seropositive. Randomly selected healthy volunteers, three men and five women, were used as the eight sequenced donors. Sequencing of the libraries produced 2 x 150 bp reads on Illumina HiSeq 2000/2500, MiSeq or NextSeq.

The reads were generated on an Illumina HiSeq 2000. TCR beta cDNA libraries were made by 5'RACE template switching that added a universal primer site and unique molecular identifiers. cDNA synthesis was primed from the TCR beta constant segment, followed by two successive PCR amplification steps. The authors' pipeline ran thus. MIGEC was used to demultiplex reads and group the reads by UMI, and MiTCR was used to assemble and quantify clonotypes. Only TCR cDNA sequences supported by at least two reads were kept to exclude erroneous sequences. The tcR package was used for downstream repertoire analysis, and clonotypes were matched between fractions using CDR3 nucleotide sequence together with V segment. VDJmatch was used to annotate antigen specificity against VDJdb, with one amino acid substitution in CDR3 allowed. TCRdb reprocessed the public reads and reports one entry per CDR3 protein sequence, without DNA. The V and J calls shown here were made by TCRdb, not taken from the authors' results. For this sample, the table gives 250,000 or so distinct CDR3 sequences. Roughly 4.2% of the sample rests with the top ten.

What the work shows at the level of the full study, not this receptor alone: It remained unclear whether the expanded NKG2C-expressing T cell clones were specific for HCMV antigens. Those dominant clonotypes were again the most abundant among CD3+CD56-NKG2C+ cells in a handful of donors, at roughly 25-60.1%. In roughly six donors, the dominant CD3+CD56+NKG2C+ clonotypes ranked among the top 10 CD8+ clonotypes, making up about 1.0-8% of CD8+ T cells.

The source is a woman between 18 and 69 years old in good health. The V gene is TRBV7-2 and the J gene is TRBJ2-3; TCRdb's assignment of TRBD2 cannot be checked, as there is no DNA. The sample consisted of blood T cells: a sorted CD56 or NKG2C T cell subset, CD4+ or CD8+ T cells, or bulk PBMC T cells (not recorded which). The CDR3 region reads CASSSSGLAGVTDTQYF.